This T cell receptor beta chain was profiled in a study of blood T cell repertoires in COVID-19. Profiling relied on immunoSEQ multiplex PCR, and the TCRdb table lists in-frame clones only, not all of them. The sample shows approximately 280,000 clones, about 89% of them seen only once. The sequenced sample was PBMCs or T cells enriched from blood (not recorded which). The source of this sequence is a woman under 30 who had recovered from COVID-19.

The CDR3 coding sequence is TGTGCCAGCAGTTTATATGGGGCGCGGGATGAAGCTTTCTTT. Its translation: CASSLYGARDEAFF. The chain joins TRBV28 to TRBJ1-1; a weak D match, TRBD1 (5 bases). This CDR3 has 14 amino acids. V shed 1 base and J shed 7 bases, with 13 bases lying between them. Looked up from germline, CDR1 is MDHEN and CDR2 is SYDVKM. Combining the CDR3 with reference TRBV28 and TRBJ1-1 gives the whole variable domain DVKVTQSSRYLVKRTGEKVFLECVQDMDHENMFWYRQDPGLGLRLIYFSYDVKMKEKGDIPEGYSVSREKKERFSLILESASTNQTSMYLCASSLYGARDEAFFGQGTRLTVV.